This entry lists 20 T cell receptor beta chains sequenced from one sample in a study of CD8 T cells in ankylosing spondylitis. Antigens of these TCRs are unknown. MiXCR, applied by TCRdb to the 5' RACE reads, yields one record per CDR3 protein. The sample holds a few hundred thousand distinct CDR3 sequences; roughly a sixth are singletons and the top ten take around 0.92%. Whole-study findings and limits: Under 10 highly homologous variants formed a TCR beta motif that appeared characteristic of ankylosing spondylitis blood.

Sample: blood, either unsorted or a sorted T cell fraction (not recorded which). The origin of the receptors is a male donor with ankylosing spondylitis.

The sample holds a few counts of this clonotype. The chain combines TRBV3-1 with TRBJ2-7, with a weak D call TRBD2 (5 bases). V shed 3 bases and J shed 7 bases, with 19 bases lying between them. Germline CDR1 and CDR2: LGHDT and YNNKEL (reference sequence). This CDR3 spans 15 amino acids. The CDR3 DNA is TGTGCCAGCAGCCATGATTGGGCAGGCACGGGGGAGCAGTACTTC. Translated: CASSHDWAGTGEQYF.

The chain employs TRBV27 and TRBJ1-5; 9 nucleotides match TRBD1. V lost 5 bases, J lost 3 bases, and 5 bases stayed unmatched. The CDR3 length is 15 residues. CDR1 MNHEY and CDR2 SMNVEV come from the germline V gene (reference sequence). The CDR3 region is CASSPRDRANQPQHF. The DNA for the CDR3 is TGTGCCAGCAGTCCTAGGGACAGGGCCAATCAGCCCCAGCATTTT.

The sample holds many counts of this clonotype. This sequence joins TRBV5-1 and TRBJ2-1; TRBD2 matches 10 bases. This CDR3 has 18 amino acids. Germline assignment: CDR1 SGHRS and CDR2 YFSETQ. Trimming removed 4 bases from V and 0 bases from J; junction bases left unmatched: 10. As DNA, the CDR3 is TGCGCCAGCAGCCCCAGCGTAGCGGGGGGTCTCTCCTACAATGAGCAGTTCTTC. Encoded protein: CASSPSVAGGLSYNEQFF.

V is TRBV28 and J is TRBJ1-2; TRBD1 aligns across 10 bases. CDR1 is MDHEN and CDR2 is SYDVKM in the germline V gene. The junction had 9 bases not matched to a gene; V was cut back by 8 bases and J by 6 bases. This CDR3 contains 14 residues. The CDR3 loop is CASADRGRGDGYTF. The CDR3 bases are TGTGCCAGCGCAGACAGGGGGCGAGGAGATGGCTACACCTTC.

This clonotype was picked up a small number of times. The CDR3 here is CASSPGTSGDNEQFF. CDR3 in DNA: TGTGCCAGCAGCCCCGGGACTAGCGGGGACAATGAGCAGTTCTTC. V is TRBV7-2 and J is TRBJ2-1; TRBD2 matches at 13 bases. The CDR3 has 15 amino acids. The germline V gene encodes CDR1 SGHTA and CDR2 FQGNSA. Unmatched junction bases numbered 3, after V lost 5 bases and J lost 5 bases. The entire variable domain, with the rest obtained from reference TRBV7-2 and TRBJ2-1, is as follows: GAGVSQSPSNKVTEKGKDVELRCDPISGHTALYWYRQSLGQGLEFLIYFQGNSAPDKSGLPSDRFSAERTGGSVSTLTIQRTQQEDSAVYLCASSPGTSGDNEQFFGPGTRLTVL.

The genes are TRBV3-1 and TRBJ2-7; no clear D gene. The CDR3 has 14 residues. V was clipped by 1 base and J by 2 bases, with 9 bases between them. CDR1 is LGHDT and CDR2 is YNNKEL in the germline V gene (reference sequence). CDR3 DNA sequence: TGTGCCAGCAGCCAAGGGTGGCAGGCCTACGAGCAGTACTTC. Its protein is CASSQGWQAYEQYF.

This clonotype was detected a few times. The rearrangement joins TRBV6-6 to TRBJ2-1, with TRBD1 matching 8 bases. CDR3 size: 15 residues. The V segment lost 2 bases and the J segment 5 bases; nucleotides outside the gene matches: 5. Germline V gene lookup returns CDR1 MNHNY and CDR2 SVGAGI (reference sequence). CDR3 nucleotides: TGTGCCAGCAGTTACCCAGGGACAGGAGACAATGAGCAGTTCTTC. As protein: CASSYPGTGDNEQFF.

The sample holds a few counts of this clonotype. The chain carries TRBV7-8 and TRBJ2-7, with a tentative D call TRBD2 (6 bases). CDR1 and CDR2 (germline): SGHVS, FQNEAQ. CDR3 length: 14 amino acids. Trimming stripped 1 base from V and 2 bases from J, with 9 bases between. The CDR3 here is CASSLGGKTYEQYF. The CDR3 DNA follows: TGTGCCAGCAGCTTAGGCGGGAAAACCTACGAGCAGTACTTC.

The rearrangement links TRBV20-1 to TRBJ2-2; 7 nucleotides agree with TRBD1. The CDR3 runs to 15 residues. The ends lost 3 bases at V and 5 bases at J; junction bases unmatched: 9. Per germline, CDR1 DFQATT and CDR2 SNEGSKA (reference sequence). The CDR3 nucleotides are TGCAGTGCTAGTCAAACCGGGACAGCAACCGGGGAGCTGTTTTTT. The encoded protein is CSASQTGTATGELFF.

This clonotype turned up a few times. The chain couples TRBV20-1 to TRBJ2-1, with D tentatively TRBD2 (5 bases). This CDR3 has 16 residues. V lost 1 base and J 3 bases, leaving 16 bases between the germline ends. Germline CDR1 reads DFQATT; CDR2 reads SNEGSKA (reference sequence). For the CDR3, the DNA is TGCAGTGCTAGAGTATCGGGCGGGCCAGGCTACAATGAGCAGTTCTTC. It codes for CSARVSGGPGYNEQFF.

This clonotype was detected only a few times. The chain is built from TRBV12-3 or TRBV12-4 and TRBJ1-3, with 9 positions matching TRBD1. Unmatched junction bases numbered 1, after V lost 3 bases and J lost 1 base. This CDR3 comprises 15 residues. The CDR3 here is CASSFGQGSGNTIYF. The CDR3 DNA reads as TGTGCCAGCAGTTTTGGACAGGGGTCTGGAAACACCATATATTTT.

This clonotype was seen at least ten times. The chain is built from TRBV5-1 and TRBJ1-5, with 10 bases identical to TRBD1. Germline CDR1 SGHRS, CDR2 YFSETQ. V shed 4 bases, J shed 5 bases, and the junction held 3 bases outside the gene matches. There are 14 residues in the CDR3. CDR3 amino acids: CASSPGQGDQPQHF. DNA for the CDR3: TGCGCCAGCAGCCCCGGACAGGGGGATCAGCCCCAGCATTTT. The entire variable domain, with the rest obtained from reference TRBV5-1 and TRBJ1-5, is as follows: KAGVTQTPRYLIKTRGQQVTLSCSPISGHRSVSWYQQTPGQGLQFLFEYFSETQRNKGNFPGRFSGRQFSNSRSEMNVSTLELGDSALYLCASSPGQGDQPQHFGDGTRLSIL.

This clonotype was counted a few times. The chain carries TRBV27 and TRBJ2-7; D is perhaps TRBD1 or TRBD2 (5 bases each). Between the trimmed V and J ends, which lost 8 bases and 3 bases, there was a span of 11 bases. CDR1 and CDR2 from the germline V gene are MNHEY and SMNVEV (reference sequence). The CDR3 covers 12 residues. The CDR3 reads CASGGTRYEQYF. Written as DNA, the CDR3 is TGTGCCAGCGGGGGAACTCGCTACGAGCAGTACTTC.

The table lists this clonotype with a few counts. This chain links TRBV12-3 or TRBV12-4 with TRBJ2-7; D tentatively reads TRBD1 or TRBD2 (5 bases each). CDR3 length: 17 residues. The germline V and J ends were trimmed by 0 bases and 4 bases, with 19 bases remaining between them. CDR3 sequence: CASSLAVWDGLEYEQYF. CDR3 DNA sequence: TGTGCCAGCAGTTTAGCGGTATGGGACGGACTTGAGTACGAGCAGTACTTC.

This clonotype was detected only a few times. V gene TRBV6-1 combines with J gene TRBJ1-2; tentatively, D is TRBD1 (5 bases). Trimming took off 6 bases at V and 0 bases at J, with 17 bases between the two ends. In germline, CDR1 is MNHNS, CDR2 SASEGT. CDR3 length: 16 amino acids. The chain's CDR3 is CASRSVDRNPNYGYTF. In DNA, the CDR3 is TGTGCCAGCAGATCAGTTGACAGAAATCCTAACTATGGCTACACCTTC.

The chain combines TRBV12-5 with TRBJ2-7, with TRBD1 identical over 7 bases. Germline lookup yields CDR1 LGHNT and CDR2 FRNRAP. With 3 bases clipped from V and 6 bases from J, the junction kept 2 bases outside the gene matches. The CDR3 extends over 12 amino acids. CDR3: CASGFHRGEQYF. The DNA of the CDR3 is TGTGCTAGTGGTTTCCACAGGGGCGAGCAGTACTTC.

This chain joins TRBV4-1 and TRBJ2-5; 8 bases agree with TRBD2. The CDR3 contains 15 residues. The V gene's germline CDR1 is MGHRA and CDR2 YSYEKL. V was pared by 3 bases and J by 3 bases, with 6 bases of the junction left unmatched. The CDR3 DNA sequence: TGCGCCAGCAGCCAGGCTCCGGGACTAGAAGAGACCCAGTACTTC. Encoded protein: CASSQAPGLEETQYF.

The chain links TRBV20-1 to TRBJ2-7; possibly TRBD2 for D (5 bases). This CDR3 is built from 16 residues. V shed 0 bases and J shed 9 bases, with 24 bases lying between them. The germline V gene has CDR1 DFQATT and CDR2 SNEGSKA (reference sequence). Written as DNA, the CDR3 is TGCAGTGCTAGAGATTCAAGGAGGCTCCCACAATCGGGGCAGTACTTC. It yields the protein CSARDSRRLPQSGQYF.

The chain couples TRBV18 to TRBJ2-7; the D gene is possibly TRBD1 (6 bases). The CDR3 covers 13 residues. With 6 bases removed from V and 5 bases from J, the gap between germline ends came to 14 bases. CDR1 and CDR2 (germline): KGHSH, LQKENI. The CDR3 spells CASSGQGNHEQYF. The CDR3 nucleotides are TGTGCCAGCTCGGGGCAGGGGAACCACGAGCAGTACTTC.

This rearrangement joins TRBV7-2 to TRBJ1-3; a weak D match, TRBD1 (6 bases). V lost 1 base and J lost 6, with 13 bases in between. This CDR3 contains 15 residues. Germline CDR1 SGHTA, CDR2 FQGNSA. The CDR3 sequence: CASSLVPGGENTIYF. The CDR3 bases are TGTGCCAGCAGCTTAGTCCCCGGGGGCGAAAACACCATATATTTT.